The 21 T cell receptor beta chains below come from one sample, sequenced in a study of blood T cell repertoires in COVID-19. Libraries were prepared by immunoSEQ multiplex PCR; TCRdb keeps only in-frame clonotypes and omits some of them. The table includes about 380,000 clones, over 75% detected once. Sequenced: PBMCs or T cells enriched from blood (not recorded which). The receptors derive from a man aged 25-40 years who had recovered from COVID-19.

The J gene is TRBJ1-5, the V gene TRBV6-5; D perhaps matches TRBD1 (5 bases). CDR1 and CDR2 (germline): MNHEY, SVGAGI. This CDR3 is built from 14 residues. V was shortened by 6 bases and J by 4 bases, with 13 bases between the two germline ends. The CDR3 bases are TGTGCCAGCAGACTTGGGGCCGGTAATCAGCCCCAGCATTTT. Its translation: CASRLGAGNQPQHF.

The CDR3 loop is CASRPTGGRYEQYF. The CDR3 region has the DNA TGTGCCAGCAGGCCGACAGGGGGGAGGTACGAGCAGTACTTC. The chain uses TRBV6-5 and TRBJ2-7; 9 bases align to TRBD1. The trim removed 6 bases at V and 4 bases at J, leaving 7 bases unmatched. The germline V gene encodes CDR1 MNHEY and CDR2 SVGAGI. This CDR3 has 14 amino acids.

The DNA of the CDR3 is TGTGCCAGCAGCCAAGAATGGGAGGTTACCGGGGAGCTGTTTTTT. Protein product: CASSQEWEVTGELFF. The V call is TRBV4-2, the J call TRBJ2-2, with a possible D match to TRBD2 (6 bases). Germline-derived CDR1 and CDR2 are LGHNA and YNFKEQ. Trimming took off 0 bases at V and 5 bases at J, with 10 bases between the two ends. This CDR3 contains 15 residues.

This chain's CDR3 is CSASSGSGSNQPQHF. In DNA form, the CDR3 reads TGCAGTGCTAGTTCGGGGTCTGGGAGCAATCAGCCCCAGCATTTT. The V and J genes are TRBV20-1 and TRBJ1-5; D not resolved. Per germline, CDR1 DFQATT and CDR2 SNEGSKA (reference sequence). This CDR3 region has 15 residues. V lost 3 bases and J lost 1, with 13 bases in between.

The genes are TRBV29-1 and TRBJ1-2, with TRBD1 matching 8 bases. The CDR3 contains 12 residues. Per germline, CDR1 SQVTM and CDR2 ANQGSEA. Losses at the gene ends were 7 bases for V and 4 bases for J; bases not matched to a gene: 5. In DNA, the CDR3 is TGCAGCGCCTCACAGGGGGGCTATGGCTACACCTTC. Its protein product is CSASQGGYGYTF.

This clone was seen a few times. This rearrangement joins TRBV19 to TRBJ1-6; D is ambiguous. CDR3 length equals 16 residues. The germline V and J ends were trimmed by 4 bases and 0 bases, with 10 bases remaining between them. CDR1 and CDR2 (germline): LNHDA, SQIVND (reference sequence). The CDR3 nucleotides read TGTGCCAGTAGTACTCTCAGTTTCTCCTATAATTCACCCCTCCACTTT. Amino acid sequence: CASSTLSFSYNSPLHF. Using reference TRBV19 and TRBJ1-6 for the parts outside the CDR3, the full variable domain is DGGITQSPKYLFRKEGQNVTLSCEQNLNHDAMYWYRQDPGQGLRLIYYSQIVNDFQKGDIAEGYSVSREKKESFPLTVTSAQKNPTAFYLCASSTLSFSYNSPLHFGNGTRLTVT.

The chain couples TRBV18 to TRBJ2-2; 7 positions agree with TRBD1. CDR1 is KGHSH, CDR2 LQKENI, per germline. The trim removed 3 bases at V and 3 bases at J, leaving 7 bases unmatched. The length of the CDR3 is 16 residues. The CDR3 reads CASSPLGQAHTGELFF. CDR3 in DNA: TGTGCCAGCTCACCCCTAGGACAGGCGCACACCGGGGAGCTGTTTTTT.

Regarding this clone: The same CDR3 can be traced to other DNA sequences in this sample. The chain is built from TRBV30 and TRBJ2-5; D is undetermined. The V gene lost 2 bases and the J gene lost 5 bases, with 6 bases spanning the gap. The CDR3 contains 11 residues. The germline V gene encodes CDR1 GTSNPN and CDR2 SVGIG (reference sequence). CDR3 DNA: TGTGCCTGGAGTCCCAGGGAGACCCAGTACTTC. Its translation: CAWSPRETQYF.

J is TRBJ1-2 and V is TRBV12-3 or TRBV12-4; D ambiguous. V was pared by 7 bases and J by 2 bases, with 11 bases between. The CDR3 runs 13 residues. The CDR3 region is CASTSGLNYGYTF. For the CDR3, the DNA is TGTGCCAGCACCTCGGGGTTAAACTATGGCTACACCTTC.

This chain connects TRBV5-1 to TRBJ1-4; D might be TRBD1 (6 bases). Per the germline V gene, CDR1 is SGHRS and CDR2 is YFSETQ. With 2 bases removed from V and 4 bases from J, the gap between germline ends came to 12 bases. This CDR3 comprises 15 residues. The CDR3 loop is CASSLQGRDNEKLFF. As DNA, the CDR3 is TGCGCCAGCAGCTTACAGGGTCGGGATAATGAAAAACTGTTTTTT. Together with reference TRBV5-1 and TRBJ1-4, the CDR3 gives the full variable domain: KAGVTQTPRYLIKTRGQQVTLSCSPISGHRSVSWYQQTPGQGLQFLFEYFSETQRNKGNFPGRFSGRQFSNSRSEMNVSTLELGDSALYLCASSLQGRDNEKLFFGSGTQLSVL.

This chain's CDR3 is CASSDSRVPNEKLFF. CDR3 in DNA: TGTGCCAGCAGTGATTCGAGGGTGCCTAATGAAAAACTGTTTTTT. This chain links TRBV6-1 with TRBJ1-4; D is unclear. CDR3 length: 15 amino acids. Germline loops: CDR1 MNHNS, CDR2 SASEGT. The V and J ends lost 3 bases and 3 bases respectively, with 11 bases between them.

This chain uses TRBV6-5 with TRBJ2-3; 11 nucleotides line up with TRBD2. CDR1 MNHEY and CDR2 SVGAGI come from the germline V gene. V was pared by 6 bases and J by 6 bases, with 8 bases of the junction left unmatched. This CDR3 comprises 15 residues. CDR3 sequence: CASSHIAGGPDTQYF. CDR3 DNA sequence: TGTGCCAGCAGCCACATAGCGGGGGGGCCGGATACGCAGTATTTT.

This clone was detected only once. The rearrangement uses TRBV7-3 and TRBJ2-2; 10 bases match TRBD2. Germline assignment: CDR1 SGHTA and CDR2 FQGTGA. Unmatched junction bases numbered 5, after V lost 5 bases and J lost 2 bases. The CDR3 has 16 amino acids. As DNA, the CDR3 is TGTGCCAGCAGCGATAAGCGGGGGGGTAACACCGGGGAGCTGTTTTTT. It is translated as CASSDKRGGNTGELFF.

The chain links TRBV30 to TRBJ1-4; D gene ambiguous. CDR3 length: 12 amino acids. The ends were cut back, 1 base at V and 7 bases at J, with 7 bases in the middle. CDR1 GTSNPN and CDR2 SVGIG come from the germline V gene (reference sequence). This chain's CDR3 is CAWSGLSEKLFF. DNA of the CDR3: TGTGCCTGGAGTGGACTGTCTGAAAAACTGTTTTTT.

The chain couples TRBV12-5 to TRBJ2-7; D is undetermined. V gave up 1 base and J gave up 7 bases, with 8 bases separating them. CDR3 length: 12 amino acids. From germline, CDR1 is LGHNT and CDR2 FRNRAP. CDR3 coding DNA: TGTGCTAGTGGTTTGGCCCCTAGGGAGCAGTACTTC. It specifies CASGLAPREQYF. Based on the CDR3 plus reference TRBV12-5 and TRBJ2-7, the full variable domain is DARVTQTPRHKVTEMGQEVTMRCQPILGHNTVFWYRQTMMQGLELLAYFRNRAPLDDSGMPKDRFSAEMPDATLATLKIQPSEPRDSAVYFCASGLAPREQYFGPGTRLTVT.

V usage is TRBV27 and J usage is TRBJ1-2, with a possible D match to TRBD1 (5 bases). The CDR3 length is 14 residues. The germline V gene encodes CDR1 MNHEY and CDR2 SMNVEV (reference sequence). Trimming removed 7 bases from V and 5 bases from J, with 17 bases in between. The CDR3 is CASKESGTGYGYTF. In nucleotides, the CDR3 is TGTGCCAGCAAGGAATCCGGGACTGGTTATGGCTACACCTTC.

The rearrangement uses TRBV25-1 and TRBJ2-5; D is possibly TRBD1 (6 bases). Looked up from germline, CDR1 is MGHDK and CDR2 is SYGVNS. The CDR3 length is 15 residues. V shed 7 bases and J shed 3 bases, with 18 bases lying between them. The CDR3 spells CASTSTGMWEETQYF. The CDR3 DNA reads TGTGCCAGCACATCTACAGGGATGTGGGAAGAGACCCAGTACTTC.

This chain's CDR3 is CASRTGAEAFF. DNA for the CDR3: TGTGCCAGCAGGACAGGGGCTGAAGCTTTCTTT. J is TRBJ1-1 and V is TRBV2, with 8 bases lining up with TRBD1. The V gene end was trimmed by 6 bases and the J gene end by 6 bases; junction bases not matched to a gene: 0. Germline CDR1 and CDR2: SNHLY and FYNNEI. CDR3 length: 11 residues. Full variable domain (missing parts from reference TRBV2 and TRBJ1-1): EPEVTQTPSHQVTQMGQEVILRCVPISNHLYFYWYRQILGQKVEFLVSFYNNEISEKSEIFDDQFSVERPDGSNFTLKIRSTKLEDSAMYFCASRTGAEAFFGQGTRLTVV.

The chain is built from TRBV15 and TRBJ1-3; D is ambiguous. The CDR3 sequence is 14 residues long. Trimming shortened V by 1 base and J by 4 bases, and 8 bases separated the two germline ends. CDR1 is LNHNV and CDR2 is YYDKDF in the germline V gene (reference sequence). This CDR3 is CATSRAYGGNTIYF. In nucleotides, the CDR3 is TGTGCCACCAGCAGAGCTTACGGGGGAAACACCATATATTTT.

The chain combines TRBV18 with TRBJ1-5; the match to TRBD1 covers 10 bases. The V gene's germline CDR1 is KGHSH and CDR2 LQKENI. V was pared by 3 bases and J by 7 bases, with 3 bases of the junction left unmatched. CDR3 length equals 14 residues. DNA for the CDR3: TGTGCCAGCTCACCGGGACAGGGGAAGCAGCCCCAGCATTTT. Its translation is CASSPGQGKQPQHF.

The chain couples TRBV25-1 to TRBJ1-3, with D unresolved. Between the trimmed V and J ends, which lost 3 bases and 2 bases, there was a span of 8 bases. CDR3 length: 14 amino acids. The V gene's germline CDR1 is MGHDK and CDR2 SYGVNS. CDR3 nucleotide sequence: TGTGCCAGCAGTGACAGTTTGACTGGAAACACCATATATTTT. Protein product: CASSDSLTGNTIYF.